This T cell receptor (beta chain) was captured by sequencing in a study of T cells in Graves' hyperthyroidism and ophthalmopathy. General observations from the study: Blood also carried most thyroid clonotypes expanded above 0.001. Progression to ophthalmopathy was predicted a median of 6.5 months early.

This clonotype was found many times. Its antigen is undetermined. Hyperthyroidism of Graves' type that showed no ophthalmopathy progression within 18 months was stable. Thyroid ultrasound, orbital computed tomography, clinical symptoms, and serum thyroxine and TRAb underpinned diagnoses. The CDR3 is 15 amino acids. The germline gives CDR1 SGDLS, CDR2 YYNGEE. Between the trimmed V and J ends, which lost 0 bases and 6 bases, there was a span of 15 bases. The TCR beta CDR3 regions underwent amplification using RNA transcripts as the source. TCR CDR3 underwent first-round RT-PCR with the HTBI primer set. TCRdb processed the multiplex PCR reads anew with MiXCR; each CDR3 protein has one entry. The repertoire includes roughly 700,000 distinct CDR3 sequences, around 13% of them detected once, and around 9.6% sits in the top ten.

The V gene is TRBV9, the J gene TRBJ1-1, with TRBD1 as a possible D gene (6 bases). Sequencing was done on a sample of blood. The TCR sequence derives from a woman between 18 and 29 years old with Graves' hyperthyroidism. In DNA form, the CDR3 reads TGTGCCAGCAGCGTAGGTGGGGGGGCAAGGGCTGAAGCTTTCTTT. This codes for CASSVGGGARAEAFF.